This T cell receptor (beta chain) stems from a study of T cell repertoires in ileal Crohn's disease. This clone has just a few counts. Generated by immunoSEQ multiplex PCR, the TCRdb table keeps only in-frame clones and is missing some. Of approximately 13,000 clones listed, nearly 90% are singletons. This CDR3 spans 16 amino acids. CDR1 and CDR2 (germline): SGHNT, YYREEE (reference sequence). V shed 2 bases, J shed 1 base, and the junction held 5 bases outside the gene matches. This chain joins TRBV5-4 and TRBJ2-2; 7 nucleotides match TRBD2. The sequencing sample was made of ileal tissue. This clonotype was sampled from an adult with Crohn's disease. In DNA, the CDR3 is TGTGCCAGCAGCTTATCTCCGGGAGGGAACACCGGGGAGCTGTTTTTT. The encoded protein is CASSLSPGGNTGELFF.